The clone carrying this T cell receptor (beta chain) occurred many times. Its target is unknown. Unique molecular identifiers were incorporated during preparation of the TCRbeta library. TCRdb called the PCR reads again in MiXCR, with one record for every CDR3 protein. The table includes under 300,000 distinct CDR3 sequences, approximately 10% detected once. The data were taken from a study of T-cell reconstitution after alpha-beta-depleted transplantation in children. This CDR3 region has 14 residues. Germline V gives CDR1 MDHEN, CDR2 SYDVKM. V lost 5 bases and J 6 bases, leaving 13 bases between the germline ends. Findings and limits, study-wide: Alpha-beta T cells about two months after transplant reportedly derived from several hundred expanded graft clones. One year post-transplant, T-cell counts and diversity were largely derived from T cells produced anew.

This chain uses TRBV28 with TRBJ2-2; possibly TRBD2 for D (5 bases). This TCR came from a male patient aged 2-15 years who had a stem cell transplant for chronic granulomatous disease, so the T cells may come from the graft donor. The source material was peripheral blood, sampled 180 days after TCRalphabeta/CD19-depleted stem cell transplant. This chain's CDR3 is CASSPQRRPGELFF. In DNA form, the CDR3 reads TGTGCCAGCAGTCCCCAAAGGAGGCCCGGGGAGCTGTTTTTT.